This T cell receptor (beta chain) appears in the sequencing data of a study of identical twins. General study findings and limits: The presence of invariant MAIT and iNKT cells could partly confound analyses of zero-insertion sequences.

TCRdb recomputed calls from the 5' RACE reads with MiXCR, one row per CDR3 protein. Of roughly 1,500,000 distinct CDR3 sequences listed, under 35% are singletons. This clonotype was counted ten times or more. What it binds is not known. This receptor was obtained from a newborn girl in good health. Sequenced material: cord blood.

The CDR3 here is CASRNSGANVLTF. The DNA of the CDR3 is TGTGCCAGCAGAAACTCTGGGGCCAACGTCCTGACTTTC. The V call is TRBV2, the J call TRBJ2-6; D gene ambiguous. The CDR3 is made up of 13 amino acids. The V and J ends lost 6 bases and 0 bases respectively, with 3 bases between them. Germline V gives CDR1 SNHLY, CDR2 FYNNEI.